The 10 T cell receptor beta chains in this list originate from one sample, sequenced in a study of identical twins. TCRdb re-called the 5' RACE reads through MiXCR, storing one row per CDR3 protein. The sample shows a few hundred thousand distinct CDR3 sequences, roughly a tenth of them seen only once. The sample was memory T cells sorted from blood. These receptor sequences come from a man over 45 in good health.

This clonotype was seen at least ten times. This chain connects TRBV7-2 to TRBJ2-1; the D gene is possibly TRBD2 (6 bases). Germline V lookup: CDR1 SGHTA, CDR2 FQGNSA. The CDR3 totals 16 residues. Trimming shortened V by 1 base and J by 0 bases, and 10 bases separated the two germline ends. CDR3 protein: CASSLGGTRSYNEQFF. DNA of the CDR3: TGTGCCAGCAGCTTAGGCGGGACCCGCTCCTACAATGAGCAGTTCTTC.

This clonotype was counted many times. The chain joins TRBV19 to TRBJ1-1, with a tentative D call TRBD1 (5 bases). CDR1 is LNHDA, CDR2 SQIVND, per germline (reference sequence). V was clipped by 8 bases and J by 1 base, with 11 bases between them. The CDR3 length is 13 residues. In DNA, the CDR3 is TGTGCCAGTGGCAACACAGGGAACACTGAAGCTTTCTTT. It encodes CASGNTGNTEAFF.

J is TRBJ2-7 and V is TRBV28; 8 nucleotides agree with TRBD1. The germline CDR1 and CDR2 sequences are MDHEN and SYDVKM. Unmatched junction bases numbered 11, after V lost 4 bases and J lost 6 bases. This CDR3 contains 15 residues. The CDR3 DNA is TGTGCCAGCAGTTCTCCGGGGACAGGTGCGGGCGAGCAGTACTTC. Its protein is CASSSPGTGAGEQYF.

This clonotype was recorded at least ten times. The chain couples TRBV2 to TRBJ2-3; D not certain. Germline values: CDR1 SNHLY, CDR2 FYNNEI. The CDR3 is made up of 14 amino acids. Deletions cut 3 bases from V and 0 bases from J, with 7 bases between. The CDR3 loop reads CASSDYSSTDTQYF. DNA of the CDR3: TGTGCCAGCAGTGATTACTCTAGCACAGATACGCAGTATTTT.

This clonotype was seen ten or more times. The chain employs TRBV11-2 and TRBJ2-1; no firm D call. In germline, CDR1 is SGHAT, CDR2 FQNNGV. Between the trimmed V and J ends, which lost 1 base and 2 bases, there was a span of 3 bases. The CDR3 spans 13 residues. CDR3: CASSLGTYNEQFF. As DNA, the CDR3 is TGTGCCAGCAGCTTAGGGACCTACAATGAGCAGTTCTTC.

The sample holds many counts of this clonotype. The CDR3 is CSARDLQALRQETQYF. The CDR3 DNA sequence: TGCAGTGCTAGAGATTTGCAGGCCCTCCGCCAAGAGACCCAGTACTTC. V is TRBV20-1 and J is TRBJ2-5; D call uncertain. CDR3 size: 16 residues. CDR1 is DFQATT, CDR2 SNEGSKA, per germline (reference sequence). V was shortened by 0 bases and J by 1 base, with 15 bases between the two germline ends.

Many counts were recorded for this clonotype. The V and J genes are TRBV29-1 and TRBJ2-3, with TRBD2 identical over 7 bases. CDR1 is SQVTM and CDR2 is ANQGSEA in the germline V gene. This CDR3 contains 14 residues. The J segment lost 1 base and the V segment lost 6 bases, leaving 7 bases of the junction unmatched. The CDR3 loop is CSVGLGGGTDTQYF. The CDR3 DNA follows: TGCAGCGTAGGACTAGGAGGGGGCACAGATACGCAGTATTTT.

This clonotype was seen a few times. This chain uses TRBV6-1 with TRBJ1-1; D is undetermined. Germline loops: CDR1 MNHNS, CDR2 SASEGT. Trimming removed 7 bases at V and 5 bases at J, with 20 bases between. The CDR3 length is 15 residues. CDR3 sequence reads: CASTQDVRQVTEAFF. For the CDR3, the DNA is TGTGCCAGCACCCAAGATGTCCGGCAGGTGACTGAAGCTTTCTTT.

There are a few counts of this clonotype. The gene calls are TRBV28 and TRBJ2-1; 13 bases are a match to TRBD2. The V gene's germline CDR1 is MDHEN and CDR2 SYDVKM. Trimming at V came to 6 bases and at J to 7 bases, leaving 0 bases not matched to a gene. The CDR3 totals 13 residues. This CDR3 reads CASRTSGRNEQFF. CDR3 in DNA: TGTGCCAGCAGGACTAGCGGGAGGAATGAGCAGTTCTTC.

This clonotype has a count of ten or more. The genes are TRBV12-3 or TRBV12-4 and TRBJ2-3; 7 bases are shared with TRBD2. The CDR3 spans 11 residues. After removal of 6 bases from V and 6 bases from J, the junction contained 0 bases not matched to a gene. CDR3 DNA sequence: TGTGCCAGCAGACTAGCGGATACGCAGTATTTT. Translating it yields CASRLADTQYF.